A single sample gave rise to the 2 T cell receptor beta chains below, sequenced in a study of blood T cell repertoires in COVID-19. Libraries were prepared by immunoSEQ multiplex PCR; TCRdb keeps only in-frame clonotypes and omits some of them. This repertoire shows 430,000 or so clones, more than 70% found once; its top ten account for about 1.5%. What was sequenced was PBMCs or T cells enriched from blood (not recorded which). Receptors originate from a woman aged 18-29 years who had been exposed to COVID-19.

The rearrangement uses TRBV18 and TRBJ2-1; TRBD2 agrees at 13 bases. Germline V gene data show CDR1 as KGHSH and CDR2 as LQKENI. The CDR3 sequence is 18 residues long. Losses at the gene ends were 6 bases for V and 6 bases for J; bases not matched to a gene: 14. The CDR3 here is CASSPRTSGSVDGNEQFF. CDR3 nucleotides: TGTGCCAGCTCGCCAAGGACTAGCGGGAGTGTAGATGGCAATGAGCAGTTCTTC.

V usage is TRBV12-3 or TRBV12-4 and J usage is TRBJ2-7, with a weak D call TRBD2 (5 bases). Trimming left V 3 bases short and J 2 bases short, with 8 bases between. The CDR3 spans 13 residues. The CDR3 region has the DNA TGTGCCAGCAGTTTTGGGAGAACCTACGAGCAGTACTTC. Its translation: CASSFGRTYEQYF.